This note documents a single T cell receptor (beta chain) sequence. The table came from immunoSEQ multiplex PCR; TCRdb's copy has only in-frame clones and leaves some out. Among nearly 100,000 clones listed, almost 85% were seen once. CDR1 LNHDA and CDR2 SQIVND come from the germline V gene (reference sequence). This CDR3 comprises 15 residues. V was trimmed by 5 bases and J by 1 base, leaving 12 bases between them. The sample is drawn from a study of blood T cell repertoires in COVID-19. This sequence joins TRBV19 and TRBJ1-5, with D possibly matching TRBD1 (5 bases). Sequenced: peripheral blood. The TCR sequence derives from a man aged 65-85 years with acute or convalescent COVID-19. Here the CDR3 reads CASSPWAGSNQPQHF. The CDR3 DNA is TGTGCCAGTAGTCCCTGGGCAGGGAGCAATCAGCCCCAGCATTTT.